This T cell receptor beta chain was documented in a study of blood T cell repertoires in COVID-19. Turning to the study itself: Sources were T cells, B-cell-depleted T cells, or PBMCs; the material itself was cDNA or gDNA.

The assay was immunoSEQ multiplex PCR, and TCRdb's table has in-frame clones only and misses some. The data show 320,000 or so clones, roughly 90% seen once. This clone was counted a few times. The germline gives CDR1 SGHAT, CDR2 FQNNGV. Trimming took off 1 base at V and 4 bases at J, with 7 bases between the two ends. CDR3 size: 13 residues. The study assigned cohorts using participant-reported clinical history. Cohort 3 donors were reported recovered after two negative PCRs, clearance, or symptom resolution. This receptor was obtained from a woman aged 30 to 39 who had recovered from COVID-19. The V call is TRBV11-2, the J call TRBJ1-2, with D maybe TRBD1 (5 bases). Specimen: PBMCs or T cells enriched from blood (not recorded which). The CDR3 DNA sequence: TGTGCCAGCAGCTTAGGGGGCTCCTATGGCTACACCTTC. Translated, it gives CASSLGGSYGYTF.